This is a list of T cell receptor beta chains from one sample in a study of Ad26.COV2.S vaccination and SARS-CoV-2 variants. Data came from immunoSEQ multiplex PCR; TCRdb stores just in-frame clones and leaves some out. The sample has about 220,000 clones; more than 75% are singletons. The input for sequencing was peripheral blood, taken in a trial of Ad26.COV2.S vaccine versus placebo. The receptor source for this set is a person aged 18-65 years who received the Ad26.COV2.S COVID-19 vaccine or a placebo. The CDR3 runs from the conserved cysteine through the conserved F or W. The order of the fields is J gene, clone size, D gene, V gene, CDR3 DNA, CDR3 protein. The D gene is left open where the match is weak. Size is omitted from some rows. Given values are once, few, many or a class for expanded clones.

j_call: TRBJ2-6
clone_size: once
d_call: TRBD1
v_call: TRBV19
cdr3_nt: TGTGCCACCCGGCCCGGGACAGGGGGCATCAAACAGGCTGGGGCCAACGTCCTGACTTTC
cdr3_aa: CATRPGTGGIKQAGANVLTF

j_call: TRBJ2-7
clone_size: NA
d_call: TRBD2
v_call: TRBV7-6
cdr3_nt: TGTGCCAGCAGCCCGGGAAGCGGGAGTAGATACGAGCAGTACTTC
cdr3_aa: CASSPGSGSRYEQYF

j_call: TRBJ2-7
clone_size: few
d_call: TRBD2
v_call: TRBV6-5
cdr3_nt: TGTGCCAGTCATCGCGGGGGGGCCTACGAGCAGTACTTC
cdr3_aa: CASHRGGAYEQYF

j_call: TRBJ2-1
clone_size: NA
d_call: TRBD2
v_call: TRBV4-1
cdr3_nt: TGCGCCAGCAGTCGTGGACTAGCGGGCCGGAGCTCCTACAATGAGCAGTTCTTC
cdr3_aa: CASSRGLAGRSSYNEQFF

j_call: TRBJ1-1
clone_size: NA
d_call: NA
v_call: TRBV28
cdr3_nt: TGTGCCAGCAGTTTGTTAACCCAGGGGAGGACTGAAGCTTTCTTT
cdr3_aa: CASSLLTQGRTEAFF

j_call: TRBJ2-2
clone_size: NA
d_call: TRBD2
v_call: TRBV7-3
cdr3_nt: TGTGCCAGCAGCGCCCGCGGGGGGGAGAACACCGGGGAGCTGTTTTTT
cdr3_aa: CASSARGGENTGELFF

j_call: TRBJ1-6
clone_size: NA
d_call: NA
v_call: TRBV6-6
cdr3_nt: TGTGCCTCCCTGGTAGGGCGTGAAGTTGATTCACCCCTCCACTTT
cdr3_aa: CASLVGREVDSPLHF

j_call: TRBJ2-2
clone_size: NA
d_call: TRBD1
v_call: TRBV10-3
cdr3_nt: TGTGCCATCAGTGAGAGACAGGGTTACACCGGGGAGCTGTTTTTT
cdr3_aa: CAISERQGYTGELFF

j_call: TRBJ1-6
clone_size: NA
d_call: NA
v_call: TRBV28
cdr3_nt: TGTGCCAGCAGTTCGGTATGGGGGGTCCGAAATTCACCCCTCCACTTT
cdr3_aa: CASSSVWGVRNSPLHF

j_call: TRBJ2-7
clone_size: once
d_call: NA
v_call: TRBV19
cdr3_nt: TGTGCCAGTAGTATAGCGGCAGGGTCCTCCTACGAGCAGTACTTC
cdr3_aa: CASSIAAGSSYEQYF

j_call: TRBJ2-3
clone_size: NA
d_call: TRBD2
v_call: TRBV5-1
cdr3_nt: TGCGCCAGCAGCATCGGACTAGCGGGCGCGAGAAGCACAGATACGCAGTATTTT
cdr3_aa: CASSIGLAGARSTDTQYF

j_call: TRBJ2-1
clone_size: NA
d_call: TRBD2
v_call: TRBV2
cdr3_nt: TGTGCCAGCAGGGGACTAGCGGGGGGCATCTACAATGAGCAGTTCTTC
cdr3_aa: CASRGLAGGIYNEQFF

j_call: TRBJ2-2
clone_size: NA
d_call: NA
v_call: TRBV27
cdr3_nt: TGTGCCAGCAGTTTCTTCACCGGGGAGCTGTTTTTT
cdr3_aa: CASSFFTGELFF

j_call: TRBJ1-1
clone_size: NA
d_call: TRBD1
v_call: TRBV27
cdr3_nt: TGTGCCAGCAGTGGAACAGGGGCCACTGAAGCTTTCTTT
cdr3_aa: CASSGTGATEAFF

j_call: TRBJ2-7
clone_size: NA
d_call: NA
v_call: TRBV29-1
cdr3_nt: TGCAGCGTCCAGGTGGGCTACGAGCAGTACTTC
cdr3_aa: CSVQVGYEQYF

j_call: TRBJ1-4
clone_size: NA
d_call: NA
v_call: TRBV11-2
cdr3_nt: TGTGCCAGCAGCTTAGTGTCGTGGAATGAAAAACTGTTTTTT
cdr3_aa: CASSLVSWNEKLFF

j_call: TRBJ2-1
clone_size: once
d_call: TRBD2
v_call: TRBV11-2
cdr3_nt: TGTGCCAGCAGCTTACAGGCCCTAGCGGGCAATGAGCAGTTCTTC
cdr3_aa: CASSLQALAGNEQFF

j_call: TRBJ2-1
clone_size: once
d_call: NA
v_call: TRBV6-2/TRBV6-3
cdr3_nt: TGTGCCAGCAGTTACTCGAACGAGGGAAATGAGCAGTTCTTC
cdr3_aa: CASSYSNEGNEQFF

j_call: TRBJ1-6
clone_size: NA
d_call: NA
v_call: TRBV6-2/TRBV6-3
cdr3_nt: TGTGCCAGCAGCCTACATACAGGGAGGGATTCACCCCTCCACTTT
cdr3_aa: CASSLHTGRDSPLHF

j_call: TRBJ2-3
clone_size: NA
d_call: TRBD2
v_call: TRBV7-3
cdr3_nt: TGTGCCAGCAGCGGAAAGATGGGGACTAGCGGGCATCCCACAGATACGCAGTATTTT
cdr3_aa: CASSGKMGTSGHPTDTQYF

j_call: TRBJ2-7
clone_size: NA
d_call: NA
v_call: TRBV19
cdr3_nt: TGTGCCAGTAGTATGGGGTGGGACGTTGGAACCTACGAGCAGTACTTC
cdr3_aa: CASSMGWDVGTYEQYF

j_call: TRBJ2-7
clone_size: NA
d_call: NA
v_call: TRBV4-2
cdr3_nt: TGTGCCAGCAGCCAAGGTGTAAGCGGAACCTACGAGCAGTACTTC
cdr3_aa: CASSQGVSGTYEQYF

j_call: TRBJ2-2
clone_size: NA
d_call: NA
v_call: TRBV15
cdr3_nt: TGTGCCTCCCACACGTCCAGGCCCACGCACACCGGGGAGCTGTTTTTT
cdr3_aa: CASHTSRPTHTGELFF

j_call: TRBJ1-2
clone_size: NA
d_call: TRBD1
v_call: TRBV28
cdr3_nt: TGTGCTTTAAAGGGGGCAGGGTCGAACTATGGCTACACCTTC
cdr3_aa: CALKGAGSNYGYTF

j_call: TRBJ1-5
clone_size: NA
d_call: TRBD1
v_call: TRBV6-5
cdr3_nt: TGTGCCAGCACCCATACGGGACAGAAATATCAGCCCCAGCATTTT
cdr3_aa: CASTHTGQKYQPQHF

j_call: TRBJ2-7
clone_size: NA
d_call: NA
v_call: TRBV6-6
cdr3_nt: TGTGCCACGCGGCAGGCCCAGGGGGGAGAGCAGTACTTC
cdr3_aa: CATRQAQGGEQYF

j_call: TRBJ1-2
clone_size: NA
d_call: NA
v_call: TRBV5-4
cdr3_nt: TGTGCCAGCAGCCCCAAGGGGGGCGATGGCTACACCTTC
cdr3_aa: CASSPKGGDGYTF

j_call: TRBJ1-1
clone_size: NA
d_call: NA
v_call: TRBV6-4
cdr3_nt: TGTGCCAGCAGTGAGGAAGGGATGAACACTGAAGCTTTCTTT
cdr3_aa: CASSEEGMNTEAFF

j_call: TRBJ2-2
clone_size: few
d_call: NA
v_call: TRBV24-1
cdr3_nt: TGTGCCACCAGTGATACGGGGCGCACCGGGGAGCTGTTTTTT
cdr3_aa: CATSDTGRTGELFF

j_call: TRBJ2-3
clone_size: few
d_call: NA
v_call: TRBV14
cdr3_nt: TGTGCCAGCAGCCAAGACACAGATACGCAGTATTTT
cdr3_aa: CASSQDTDTQYF

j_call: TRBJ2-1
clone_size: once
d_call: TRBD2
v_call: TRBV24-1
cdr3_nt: TGTGCCACCAGTGATTTGCCGGGGGGACCAAGCCCCACAAATGAGCAGTTCTTC
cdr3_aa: CATSDLPGGPSPTNEQFF

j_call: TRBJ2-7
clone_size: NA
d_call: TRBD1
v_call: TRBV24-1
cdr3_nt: TGTGCCACCAGTGATTCAAGGACAGGACCCTACGAGCAGTACTTC
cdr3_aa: CATSDSRTGPYEQYF

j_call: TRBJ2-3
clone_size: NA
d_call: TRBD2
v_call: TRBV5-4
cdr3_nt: TGTGCCAGCAGCTCGGGACTAGCGGGGGGGCTGGGGACAGATACGCAGTATTTT
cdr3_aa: CASSSGLAGGLGTDTQYF

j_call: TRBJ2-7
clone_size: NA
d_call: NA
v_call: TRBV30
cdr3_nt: TGTGCCTGGAGTGTCGCCCTATCCGCCTCCTACGAGCAGTACTTC
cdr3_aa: CAWSVALSASYEQYF

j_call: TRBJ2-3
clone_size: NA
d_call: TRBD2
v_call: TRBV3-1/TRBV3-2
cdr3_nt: TGTGCCAGCAGCCAAGATTCGACTAGCACCTACACAGATACGCAGTATTTT
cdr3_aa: CASSQDSTSTYTDTQYF

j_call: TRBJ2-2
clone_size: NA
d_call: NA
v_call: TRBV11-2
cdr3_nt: TGTGCCAGCAGCTTAGCCTCTTTAGGCGGGGAGCTGTTTTTT
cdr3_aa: CASSLASLGGELFF

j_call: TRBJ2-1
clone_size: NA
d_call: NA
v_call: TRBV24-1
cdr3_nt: TGTGCCACCAGTGACCCGGGTTACAATGAGCAGTTCTTC
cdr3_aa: CATSDPGYNEQFF

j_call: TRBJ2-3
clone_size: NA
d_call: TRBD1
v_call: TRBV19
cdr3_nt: TGTGCCAGTAGTCCCGGGACAGGGGGTTCGGGCACAGATACGCAGTATTTT
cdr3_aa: CASSPGTGGSGTDTQYF

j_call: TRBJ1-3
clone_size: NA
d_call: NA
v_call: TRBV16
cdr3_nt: TGTGCCAGCAGCTTCGGGGACGCTAGCTCTGGAAACACCATATATTTT
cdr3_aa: CASSFGDASSGNTIYF

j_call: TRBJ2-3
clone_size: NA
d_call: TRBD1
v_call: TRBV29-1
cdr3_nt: TGCAGCGCGGACAGGGGCCCCCAGGGCACAGATACGCAGTATTTT
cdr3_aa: CSADRGPQGTDTQYF

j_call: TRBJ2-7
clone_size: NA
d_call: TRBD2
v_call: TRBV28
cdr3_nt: TGTGCCAGCAGTTGGCCCTTGGGAGGGGCGTCAAATTCCTACGAGCAGTACTTC
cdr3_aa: CASSWPLGGASNSYEQYF

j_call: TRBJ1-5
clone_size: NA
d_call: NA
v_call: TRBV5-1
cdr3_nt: TGCGCCAGCAGCTCGGACGGGTATAGCAATCAGCCCCAGCATTTT
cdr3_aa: CASSSDGYSNQPQHF

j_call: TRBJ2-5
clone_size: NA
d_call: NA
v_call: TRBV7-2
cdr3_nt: TGTGCCAGCAGCCCGGGCCCGCAAGAGACCCAGTACTTC
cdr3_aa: CASSPGPQETQYF

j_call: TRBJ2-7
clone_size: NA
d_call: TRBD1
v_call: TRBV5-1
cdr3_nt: TGCGCCAGCAGCTTGTACAGGGGCTCCTACGAGCAGTACTTC
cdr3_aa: CASSLYRGSYEQYF

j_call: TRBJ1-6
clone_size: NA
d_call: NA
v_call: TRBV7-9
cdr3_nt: TGTGCCAGCAGCTTAGTTCGGTCCAGCCATAATTCACCCCTCCACTTT
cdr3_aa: CASSLVRSSHNSPLHF

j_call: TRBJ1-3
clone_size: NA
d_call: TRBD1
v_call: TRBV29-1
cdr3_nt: TGCAGCGGGCTCTCAGGGGGAACTTCCTCTGGAAACACCATATATTTT
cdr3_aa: CSGLSGGTSSGNTIYF

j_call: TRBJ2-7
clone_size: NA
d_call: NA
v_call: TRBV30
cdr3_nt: TGTGCCCTTTCTTCCGGGGACGGCTCCTACGAGCAGTACTTC
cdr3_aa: CALSSGDGSYEQYF

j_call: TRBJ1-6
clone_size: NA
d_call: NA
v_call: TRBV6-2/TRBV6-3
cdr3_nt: TGTGCCAGCAGTTACGAGGAGGGCCGAAGGAATTCACCCCTCCACTTT
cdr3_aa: CASSYEEGRRNSPLHF